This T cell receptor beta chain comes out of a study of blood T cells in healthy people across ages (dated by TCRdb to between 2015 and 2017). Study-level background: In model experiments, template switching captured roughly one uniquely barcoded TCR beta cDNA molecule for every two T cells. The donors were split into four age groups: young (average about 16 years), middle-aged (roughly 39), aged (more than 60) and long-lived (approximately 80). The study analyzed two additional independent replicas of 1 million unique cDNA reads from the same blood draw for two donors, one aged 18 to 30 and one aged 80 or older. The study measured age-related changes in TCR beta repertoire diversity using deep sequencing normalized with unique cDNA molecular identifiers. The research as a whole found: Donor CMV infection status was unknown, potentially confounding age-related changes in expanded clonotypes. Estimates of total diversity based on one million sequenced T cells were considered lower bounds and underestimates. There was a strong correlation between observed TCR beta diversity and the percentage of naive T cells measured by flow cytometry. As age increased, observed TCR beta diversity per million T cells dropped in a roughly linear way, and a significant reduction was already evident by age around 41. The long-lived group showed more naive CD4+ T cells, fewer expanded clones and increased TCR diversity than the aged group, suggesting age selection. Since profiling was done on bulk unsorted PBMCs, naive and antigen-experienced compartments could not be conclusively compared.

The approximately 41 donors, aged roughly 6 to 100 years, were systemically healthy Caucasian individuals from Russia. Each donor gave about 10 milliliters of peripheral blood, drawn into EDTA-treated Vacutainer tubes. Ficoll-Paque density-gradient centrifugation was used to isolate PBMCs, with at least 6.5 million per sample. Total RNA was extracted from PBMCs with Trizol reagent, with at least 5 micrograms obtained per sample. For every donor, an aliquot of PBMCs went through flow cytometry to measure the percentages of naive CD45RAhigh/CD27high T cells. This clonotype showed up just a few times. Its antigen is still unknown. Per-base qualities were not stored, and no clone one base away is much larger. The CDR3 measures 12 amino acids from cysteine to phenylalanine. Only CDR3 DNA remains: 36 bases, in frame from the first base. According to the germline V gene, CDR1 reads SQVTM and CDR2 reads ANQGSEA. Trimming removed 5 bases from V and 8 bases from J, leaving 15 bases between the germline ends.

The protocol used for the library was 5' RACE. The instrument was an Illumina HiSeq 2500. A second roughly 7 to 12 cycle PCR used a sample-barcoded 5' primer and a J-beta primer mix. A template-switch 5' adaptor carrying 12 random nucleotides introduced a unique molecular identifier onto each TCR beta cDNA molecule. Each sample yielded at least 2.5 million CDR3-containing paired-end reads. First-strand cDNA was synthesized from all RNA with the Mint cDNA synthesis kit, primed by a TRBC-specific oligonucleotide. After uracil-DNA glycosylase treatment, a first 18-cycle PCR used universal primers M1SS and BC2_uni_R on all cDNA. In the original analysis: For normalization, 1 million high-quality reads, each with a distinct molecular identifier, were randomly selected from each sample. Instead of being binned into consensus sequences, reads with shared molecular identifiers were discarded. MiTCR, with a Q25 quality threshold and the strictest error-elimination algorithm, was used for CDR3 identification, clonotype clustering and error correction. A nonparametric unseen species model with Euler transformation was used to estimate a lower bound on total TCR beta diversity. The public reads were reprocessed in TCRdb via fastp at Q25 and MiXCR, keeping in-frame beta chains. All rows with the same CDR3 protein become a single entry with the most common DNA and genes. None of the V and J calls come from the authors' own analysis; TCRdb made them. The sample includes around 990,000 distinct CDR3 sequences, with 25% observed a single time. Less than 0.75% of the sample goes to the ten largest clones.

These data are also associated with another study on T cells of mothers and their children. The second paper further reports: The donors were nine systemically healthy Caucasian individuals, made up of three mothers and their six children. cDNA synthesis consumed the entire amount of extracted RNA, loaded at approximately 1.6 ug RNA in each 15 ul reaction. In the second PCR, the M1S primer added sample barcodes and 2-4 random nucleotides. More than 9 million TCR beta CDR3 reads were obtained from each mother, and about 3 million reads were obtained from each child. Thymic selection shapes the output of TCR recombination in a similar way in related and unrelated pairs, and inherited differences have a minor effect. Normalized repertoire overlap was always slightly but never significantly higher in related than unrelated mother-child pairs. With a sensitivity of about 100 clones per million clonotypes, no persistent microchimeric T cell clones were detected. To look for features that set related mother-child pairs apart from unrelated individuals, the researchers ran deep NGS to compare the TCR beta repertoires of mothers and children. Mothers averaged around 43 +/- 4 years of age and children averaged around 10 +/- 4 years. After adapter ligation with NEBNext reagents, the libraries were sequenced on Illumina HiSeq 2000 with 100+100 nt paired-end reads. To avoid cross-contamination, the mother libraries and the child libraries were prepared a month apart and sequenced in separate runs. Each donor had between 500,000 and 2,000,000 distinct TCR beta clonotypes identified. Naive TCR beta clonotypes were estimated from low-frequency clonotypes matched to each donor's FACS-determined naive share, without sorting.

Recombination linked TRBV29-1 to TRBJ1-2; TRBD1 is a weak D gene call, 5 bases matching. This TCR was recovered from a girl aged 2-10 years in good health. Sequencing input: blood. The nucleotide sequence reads TGCAGCGTTTACACAGGAGCGCGGGGCTACACCTTC. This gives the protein CSVYTGARGYTF.